This TCR beta chain is from a study of OX40 agonist ivuxolimab in advanced cancers. Turning to the study itself: Patients got intravenous ivuxolimab at 0.01 to 10 mg/kg every 2 weeks. Findings and limits, study-wide: Both blood CD4+ and CD8+ T cells showed clonal growth by week 6 at 0.1 to 3.0 mg/kg. CD8+ T cells showed, on average, more clonal expansion than CD4+ cells.

With 0 bases clipped from V and 0 bases from J, the junction kept 1 base outside the gene matches. Germline CDR1 reads SGHVS; CDR2 reads FNYEAQ. The CDR3 runs to 15 residues. The table came from immunoSEQ multiplex PCR; TCRdb's copy has only in-frame clones and leaves some out. In the table there are about 73,000 clones, about 88% of which are singletons. As regards this clone: What it binds is not known.

This receptor was taken from an adult with an advanced solid tumor such as melanoma, head and neck, liver or kidney cancer. This chain links TRBV7-6 with TRBJ1-1; the match to TRBD1 covers 7 bases. The material sequenced was CD4+ or CD8+ T cells sorted from blood, taken in a trial of the OX40 agonist ivuxolimab. CDR3 in DNA: TGTGCCAGCAGCTTAGCCGGGACAGTGAACACTGAAGCTTTCTTT. It translates to CASSLAGTVNTEAFF.